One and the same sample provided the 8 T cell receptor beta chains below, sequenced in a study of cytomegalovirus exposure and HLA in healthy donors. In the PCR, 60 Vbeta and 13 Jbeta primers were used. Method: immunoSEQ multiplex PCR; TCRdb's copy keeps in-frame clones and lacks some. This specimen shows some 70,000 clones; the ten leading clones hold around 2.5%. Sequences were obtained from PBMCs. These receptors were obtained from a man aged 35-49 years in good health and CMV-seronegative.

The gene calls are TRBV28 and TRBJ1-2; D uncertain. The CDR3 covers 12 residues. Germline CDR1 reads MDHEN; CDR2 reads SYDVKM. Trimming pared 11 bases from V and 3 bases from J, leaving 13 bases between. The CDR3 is CASRQVHYGYTF. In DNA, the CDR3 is TGTGCCTCCCGTCAGGTTCACTATGGCTACACCTTC.

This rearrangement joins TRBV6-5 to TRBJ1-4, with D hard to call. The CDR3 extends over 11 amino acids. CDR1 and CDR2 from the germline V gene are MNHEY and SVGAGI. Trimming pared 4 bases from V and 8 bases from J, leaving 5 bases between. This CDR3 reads CASSSREKLFF. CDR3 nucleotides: TGTGCCAGCAGTTCTCGGGAAAAACTGTTTTTT.

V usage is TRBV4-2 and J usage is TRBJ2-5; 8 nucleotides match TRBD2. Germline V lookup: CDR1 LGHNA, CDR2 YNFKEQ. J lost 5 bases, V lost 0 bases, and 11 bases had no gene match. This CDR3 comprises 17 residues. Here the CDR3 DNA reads TGTGCCAGCAGCCAAGAAGTTACAGCGGGGGCGGGGGAGACCCAGTACTTC. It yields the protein CASSQEVTAGAGETQYF.

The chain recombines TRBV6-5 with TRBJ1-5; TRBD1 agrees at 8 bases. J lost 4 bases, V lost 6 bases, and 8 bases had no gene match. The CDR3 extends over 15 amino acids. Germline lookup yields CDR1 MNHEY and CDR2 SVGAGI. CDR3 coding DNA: TGTGCCAGCAGCAGAGGACAGGGTTTTAATCAGCCCCAGCATTTT. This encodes CASSRGQGFNQPQHF.

CDR3 in DNA: TGTGCCAGTAGTCGCGGGGGCCCCATGTTGGCACCCCTCCACTTT. This sequence encodes CASSRGGPMLAPLHF. This chain connects TRBV19 to TRBJ1-6, with D perhaps TRBD1 (6 bases). Germline V gene data show CDR1 as LNHDA and CDR2 as SQIVND (reference sequence). The CDR3 extends over 15 amino acids. V shed 5 bases and J shed 11 bases, with 19 bases lying between them. Complete variable domain (other parts from reference TRBV19 and TRBJ1-6): DGGITQSPKYLFRKEGQNVTLSCEQNLNHDAMYWYRQDPGQGLRLIYYSQIVNDFQKGDIAEGYSVSREKKESFPLTVTSAQKNPTAFYLCASSRGGPMLAPLHFGNGTRLTVT.

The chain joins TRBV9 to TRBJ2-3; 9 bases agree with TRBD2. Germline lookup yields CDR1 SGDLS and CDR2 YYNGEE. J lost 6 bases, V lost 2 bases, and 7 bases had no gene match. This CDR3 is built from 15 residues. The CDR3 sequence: CASSVAAGGGDTQYF. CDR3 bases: TGTGCCAGCAGCGTGGCAGCGGGGGGCGGGGATACGCAGTATTTT.

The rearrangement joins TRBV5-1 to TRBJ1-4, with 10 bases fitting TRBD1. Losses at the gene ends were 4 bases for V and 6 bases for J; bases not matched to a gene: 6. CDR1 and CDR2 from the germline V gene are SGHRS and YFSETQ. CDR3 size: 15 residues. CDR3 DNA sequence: TGCGCCAGCAGCCCATCCGGGACAGGGGATGAAAAACTGTTTTTT. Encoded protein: CASSPSGTGDEKLFF.

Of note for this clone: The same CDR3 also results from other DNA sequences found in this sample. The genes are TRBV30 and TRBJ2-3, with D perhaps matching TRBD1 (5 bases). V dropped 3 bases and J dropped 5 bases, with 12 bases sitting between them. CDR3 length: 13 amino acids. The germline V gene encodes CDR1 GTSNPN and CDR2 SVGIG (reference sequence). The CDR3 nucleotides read TGTGCCTGGAGAGGGGTTTCTCGAGATACGCAGTATTTT. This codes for CAWRGVSRDTQYF.